These 25 T cell receptor beta chains share one sample of origin, sequenced in a study of early T cells in non-severe SARS-CoV-2 infection. TCRdb itself ran the 5' RACE reads through MiXCR, one entry per CDR3 protein. The data hold some 45,000 distinct CDR3 sequences, with roughly a tenth observed a single time. The material sequenced was whole blood, taken at baseline. Source of these receptors: an adult who was a healthcare worker with PCR-confirmed SARS-CoV-2 infection or an uninfected control (not recorded which).

The chain combines TRBV18 with TRBJ1-1; D uncertain. This CDR3 spans 10 amino acids. V was clipped by 5 bases and J by 10 bases, with 8 bases between them. Germline CDR1 is KGHSH and CDR2 is LQKENI. The CDR3 sequence: CASSGGRAFF. The DNA of the CDR3 is TGTGCCAGCTCAGGTGGGAGAGCTTTCTTT.

V usage is TRBV20-1 and J usage is TRBJ2-7; possibly TRBD1 or TRBD2 for D (5 bases each). Germline assignment: CDR1 DFQATT and CDR2 SNEGSKA (reference sequence). The CDR3 loop spans 18 amino acids. V dropped 0 bases and J dropped 1 base, with 22 bases sitting between them. The DNA of the CDR3 is TGCAGTGCTAGAGAACGGCTCCCCACAGGTCGGGGATCCTACGAGCAGTACTTC. It encodes CSARERLPTGRGSYEQYF.

This sequence joins TRBV29-1 and TRBJ1-1; D is possibly TRBD1 (6 bases). Germline assignment: CDR1 SQVTM and CDR2 ANQGSEA. Trimming took off 5 bases at V and 11 bases at J, with 21 bases between the two ends. The CDR3 covers 13 residues. The CDR3 loop is CSVRWIESGAAFF. DNA for the CDR3: TGCAGCGTTAGGTGGATCGAATCGGGGGCCGCTTTCTTT.

The chain recombines TRBV5-8 with TRBJ1-4; weak D call: TRBD1 (6 bases). CDR3 length equals 16 residues. The ends were cut back, 2 bases at V and 3 bases at J, with 14 bases in the middle. CDR1 is SGHTS, CDR2 YDEGEE, per germline. CDR3 bases: TGTGCCAGCAGCTTTGGGGGGCGCGGATCTAATGAAAAACTGTTTTTT. It translates to CASSFGGRGSNEKLFF.

The CDR3 DNA is TGCGCCAGCAGCTTGGCTCAATCCTACGAGCAGTACTTC. Protein: CASSLAQSYEQYF. The genes are TRBV5-1 and TRBJ2-7; the D is unclear. CDR1 is SGHRS, CDR2 YFSETQ, per germline. V gave up 0 bases and J gave up 1 base, with 5 bases separating them. The CDR3 spans 13 residues.

At least ten counts were recorded for this clonotype. The chain joins TRBV6-2 or TRBV6-3 to TRBJ2-3; 11 positions match TRBD2. The V gene end was trimmed by 0 bases and the J gene end by 4 bases; junction bases not matched to a gene: 0. The CDR3 loop spans 15 amino acids. Per the germline V gene, CDR1 is MNHEY and CDR2 is SVGEGT. CDR3 sequence (DNA): TGTGCCAGCAGTTACTCGGGACTAGCGGCAGATACGCAGTATTTT. It specifies CASSYSGLAADTQYF.

The chain joins TRBV20-1 to TRBJ2-7; D remains ambiguous. Germline values: CDR1 DFQATT, CDR2 SNEGSKA (reference sequence). The CDR3 sequence is 12 residues long. V was pared by 5 bases and J by 3 bases, with 11 bases between. The CDR3 loop reads CSAAELSYEQYF. The CDR3 coding sequence is TGCAGTGCTGCCGAGCTAAGCTACGAGCAGTACTTC.

This clonotype was seen a handful of times. The J gene is TRBJ2-7, the V gene TRBV12-3 or TRBV12-4; no reliable D call. The ends were cut back, 3 bases at V and 0 bases at J, with 6 bases in the middle. The CDR3 consists of 13 residues. DNA of the CDR3: TGTGCCAGCAGTTTTTACAACTCCTACGAGCAGTACTTC. Translation: CASSFYNSYEQYF.

The sample holds a few counts of this clonotype. V and J are TRBV12-3 or TRBV12-4 and TRBJ1-1; 7 bases are a match to TRBD1. This CDR3 has 14 residues. Trimming took 4 bases from V and 5 from J; bases not matched to a gene: 7. CDR3 loop: CASSSDRVRTEAFF. CDR3 DNA sequence: TGTGCCAGCAGTTCTGACAGGGTGAGGACTGAAGCTTTCTTT.

The rearrangement uses TRBV6-5 and TRBJ1-2; D call uncertain. Trimming removed 6 bases from V and 0 bases from J, with 17 bases in between. The germline gives CDR1 MNHEY, CDR2 SVGAGI. The CDR3 loop spans 16 amino acids. For the CDR3, the DNA is TGTGCCAGCAGCCTAAGCCGGTCGGTAGCTAACTATGGCTACACCTTC. It specifies CASSLSRSVANYGYTF.

By its share, this clonotype is medium-sized. The CDR3 nucleotides are TGTGCCAGCAGCTTGGACAGGGGCGCAGGAGGCTACACCTTC. Translating it yields CASSLDRGAGGYTF. V and J are TRBV5-8 and TRBJ1-2, with 7 bases identical to TRBD1. CDR3 size: 14 residues. Germline assignment: CDR1 SGHTS and CDR2 YDEGEE. The V segment lost 0 bases and the J segment 8 bases; nucleotides outside the gene matches: 7. The complete variable domain, with remaining parts taken from reference TRBV5-8 and TRBJ1-2, reads EAGVTQSPTHLIKTRGQQATLRCSPISGHTSVYWYQQALGLGLQFLLWYDEGEERNRGNFPPRFSGRQFPNYSSELNVNALELEDSALYLCASSLDRGAGGYTFGSGTRLTVV.

This clonotype was found a few times. The chain employs TRBV28 and TRBJ1-5; the D gene is possibly TRBD1 (5 bases). V gave up 7 bases and J gave up 4 bases, with 14 bases separating them. From germline, CDR1 is MDHEN and CDR2 SYDVKM. The CDR3 spans 14 residues. The CDR3 DNA reads as TGTGCCAGCACTGACCAGGGTTGGAATCAGCCCCAGCATTTT. It yields the protein CASTDQGWNQPQHF.

CDR3 sequence reads: CASRESGPLASQPQHF. The CDR3 nucleotides are TGTGCCAGCAGGGAATCCGGACCCTTGGCGAGTCAGCCCCAGCATTTT. The V gene is TRBV6-5, the J gene TRBJ1-5; D not certain. V lost 6 bases, J lost 6 bases, and 21 bases lay in between. This CDR3 is built from 16 residues. The germline V gene encodes CDR1 MNHEY and CDR2 SVGAGI.

The rearrangement links TRBV18 to TRBJ1-2; perhaps TRBD1 as D (5 bases). The CDR3 is 13 amino acids. V lost 3 bases to trimming and J lost 3 bases, with 8 bases between them. CDR1 is KGHSH, CDR2 LQKENI, per germline. The CDR3 DNA follows: TGTGCCAGCTCACCTTCGACAGACTATGGCTACACCTTC. Translating it yields CASSPSTDYGYTF.

This clonotype has more than one count but fewer than ten. The rearrangement uses TRBV4-3 and TRBJ2-3; TRBD2 agrees at 8 bases. In germline, CDR1 is LGHNA, CDR2 YSLEER. The CDR3 contains 20 residues. V trimming: 0 bases; J trimming: 1 base; junction bases outside the gene matches: 15. The CDR3 DNA reads as TGCGCCAGCAGCCAAGATCATACCAGCGGGAGACCTCGAGGCACAGATACGCAGTATTTT. Translating gives CASSQDHTSGRPRGTDTQYF.

The J gene is TRBJ1-2, the V gene TRBV7-2, with D unresolved. The length of the CDR3 is 16 residues. Germline V gene data show CDR1 as SGHTA and CDR2 as FQGNSA. V lost 5 bases and J lost 0, with 16 bases in between. The CDR3 sequence is CASSTRGGSTNYGYTF. The CDR3 bases are TGTGCCAGCAGCACCCGTGGAGGATCCACTAACTATGGCTACACCTTC.

In this sample, this clonotype turned up a few times. This CDR3 is CASSLAFRVTEAFF. CDR3 in DNA: TGCGCCAGCAGCTTGGCGTTTAGGGTAACTGAAGCTTTCTTT. This sequence joins TRBV5-1 and TRBJ1-1; no reliable D call. Germline V gene sequence: CDR1 SGHRS, CDR2 YFSETQ. Deletions cut 0 bases from V and 5 bases from J, with 11 bases between. The CDR3 consists of 14 residues.

This sequence joins TRBV29-1 and TRBJ2-3; 9 bases agree with TRBD2. Germline-derived CDR1 and CDR2 are SQVTM and ANQGSEA. Trimming at V came to 8 bases and at J to 0 bases, leaving 3 bases not matched to a gene. CDR3 size: 13 residues. CDR3 in amino acids: CSFSGGSTDTQYF. Here the CDR3 DNA reads TGCAGCTTTAGCGGGGGTAGCACAGATACGCAGTATTTT.

The genes are TRBV11-2 and TRBJ2-1; D ambiguous. The ends were cut back, 0 bases at V and 5 bases at J, with 11 bases in the middle. The CDR3 is 15 amino acids. Germline-derived CDR1 and CDR2 are SGHAT and FQNNGV. The CDR3 coding sequence is TGTGCCAGCAGCTTAGATGGAAAGGCTAACAATGAGCAGTTCTTC. It is translated as CASSLDGKANNEQFF.

This clonotype was found a few times. This chain uses TRBV10-2 with TRBJ2-1; possibly TRBD2 for D (6 bases). The CDR3 length is 16 residues. V lost 3 bases to trimming and J lost 1 base, with 13 bases between them. Germline CDR1 reads WSHSY; CDR2 reads SAAADI. The CDR3 region has the DNA TGCGCCAGCAGTGATCGACAGAGCGGGTCCTACAATGAGCAGTTCTTC. It encodes CASSDRQSGSYNEQFF.

This clonotype was observed a few times. The rearrangement links TRBV20-1 to TRBJ2-7; 7 nucleotides line up with TRBD1. Germline trimming cut 1 base from V and 5 bases from J; bases unmatched to any gene: 8. From germline, CDR1 is DFQATT and CDR2 SNEGSKA (reference sequence). The CDR3 consists of 14 residues. In DNA form, the CDR3 reads TGCAGTGCTAGAGGACAGGGAAGTCTGGACGAGCAGTACTTC. It translates to CSARGQGSLDEQYF.

This clonotype was seen repeatedly, ten times or more. The CDR3 loop is CASSQDLGTKRGEKLFF. Written as DNA, the CDR3 is TGCGCCAGCAGCCAAGATCTGGGCACGAAGAGGGGGGAAAAACTGTTTTTT. This chain connects TRBV4-3 to TRBJ1-4; perhaps TRBD1 as D (6 bases). Germline V lookup: CDR1 LGHNA, CDR2 YSLEER. V lost 0 bases, J lost 8 bases, and 19 bases lay in between. The CDR3 consists of 17 residues.

This clonotype was counted between two and nine times. The chain links TRBV9 to TRBJ1-1; TRBD1 aligns across 9 bases. The germline gives CDR1 SGDLS, CDR2 YYNGEE. Losses at the gene ends were 1 base for V and 4 bases for J; bases not matched to a gene: 2. The CDR3 extends over 14 amino acids. CDR3 residues: CASSVLGQGTEAFF. The CDR3 DNA reads as TGTGCCAGCAGCGTATTGGGACAGGGCACTGAAGCTTTCTTT.

This chain joins TRBV9 and TRBJ1-2; D gene unclear. Trimming took off 2 bases at V and 5 bases at J, with 10 bases between the two ends. The germline gives CDR1 SGDLS, CDR2 YYNGEE. The CDR3 is 13 residues long. The CDR3 reads CASSVEGLYGYTF. The CDR3 coding sequence is TGTGCCAGCAGCGTGGAAGGCTTATATGGCTACACCTTC.

The chain carries TRBV7-3 and TRBJ2-2; D tentatively fits TRBD1 or TRBD2 (5 bases each). This CDR3 region has 15 residues. The ends were cut back, 3 bases at V and 4 bases at J, with 12 bases in the middle. Germline CDR1 is SGHTA and CDR2 is FQGTGA. Written as DNA, the CDR3 is TGTGCCAGCAGCTTTACCGGGGCGAGCACCGGGGAGCTGTTTTTT. Its protein product is CASSFTGASTGELFF. The variable domain in full, completed from reference TRBV7-3 and TRBJ2-2, reads GAGVSQTPSNKVTEKGKYVELRCDPISGHTALYWYRQSLGQGPEFLIYFQGTGAADDSGLPNDRFFAVRPEGSVSTLKIQRTERGDSAVYLCASSFTGASTGELFFGEGSRLTVL.